The clone carrying this T cell receptor (beta chain) was detected a few times. This sample was included in a study of CD8+ T cells in alopecia areata. At the level of the study: The investigators scored severity in treated patients by the percentage of affected scalp area.

Treatment defined: oral pan-JAK inhibitor, 5-10 mg twice daily. It was from alopecia areata patients that lesional scalp punch biopsies and peripheral blood were collected. Reverse transcribed after extraction, RNA yielded cDNA as the sequencing template. Method: immunoSEQ multiplex PCR; TCRdb's copy keeps in-frame clones and lacks some. The sample shows about 270,000 clones, about 60% of them seen only once. CDR1 is SGHTA and CDR2 is FQGNSA in the germline V gene. The CDR3 runs 14 residues. V dropped 5 bases and J dropped 0 bases, with 11 bases sitting between them. This clonotype was sampled from a human donor with alopecia areata. The chain links TRBV7-2 to TRBJ2-7; tentative D call: TRBD1 (6 bases). The source was CD4+ T cells sorted from blood, collected around week 54, from a patient treated with tofacitinib. The CDR3: CASSPWDTSYEQYF. The CDR3 DNA reads TGTGCCAGCAGCCCTTGGGACACCTCCTACGAGCAGTACTTC.